Given below is one T cell receptor beta chain in context. What it binds is not known. The source of the sample is a study of T cell responses to AZD1222 COVID-19 vaccine. Study results and caveats: Spike-spanning, vaccine-associated CD4 TCRs were dominant at 160-218 and 743-854. Baseline testing showed seropositivity in only a handful of AZD1222 recipients.

The repertoire was sequenced with immunoSEQ multiplex PCR; TCRdb's copy has only in-frame clones and lacks some. This table holds 35,000 to 50,000 clones, around 80% found once. The sequence was collected from an adult who received the MenACWY meningococcal vaccine as a control. The sequencing here drew on peripheral blood, taken 28 days after the second dose of the MenACWY control vaccine.

CDR3 sequence (DNA): TGTGCCAGCTCACCACCTAGCGGGTACACAGATACGCAGTATTTT. This translates into CASSPPSGYTDTQYF. The chain has TRBV18 and TRBJ2-3; 7 bases are a match to TRBD2. Unmatched junction bases numbered 2, after V lost 0 bases and J lost 2 bases. This CDR3 spans 15 amino acids. Germline V gene sequence: CDR1 KGHSH, CDR2 LQKENI.